A single sample gave rise to the 23 T cell receptor beta chains below, sequenced in a study of blood T cell repertoires in COVID-19. Data came from immunoSEQ multiplex PCR; TCRdb stores just in-frame clones and leaves some out. The sample yields 300,000 to 400,000 clones, 87% seen once. Sequencing input: peripheral blood. These receptors came from a man aged 30 to 39 with COVID-19, enrolled during active disease.

This chain connects TRBV7-8 to TRBJ2-3; D may be TRBD2 (7 bases). CDR3 length: 14 amino acids. With 5 bases removed from V and 4 bases from J, the gap between germline ends came to 13 bases. In germline, CDR1 is SGHVS, CDR2 FQNEAQ. CDR3 loop: CASSTLGGADTQYF. CDR3 bases: TGTGCCAGCAGCACTTTAGGGGGGGCAGATACGCAGTATTTT.

The V and J genes are TRBV6-5 and TRBJ1-4; TRBD1 is a possible D gene (5 bases). This CDR3 contains 14 residues. The V end lost 6 bases, the J end lost 8 bases, and 16 bases lay between the germline ends. Germline CDR1 and CDR2: MNHEY and SVGAGI. DNA for the CDR3: TGTGCCAGCAGGGGCGGGGGAGGGATAGAAAAACTGTTTTTT. It yields the protein CASRGGGGIEKLFF.

This chain links TRBV5-6 with TRBJ1-2; 7 positions match TRBD1. This CDR3 comprises 13 residues. CDR1 is SGHDT, CDR2 YYEEEE, per germline. V shed 3 bases, J shed 10 bases, and the junction held 9 bases outside the gene matches. The chain's CDR3 is CASSSRTGAIYTF. The DNA of the CDR3 is TGTGCCAGCAGCTCTAGGACAGGCGCTATCTACACCTTC.

V is TRBV7-2 and J is TRBJ2-2, with TRBD1 matching over 7 bases. The J segment lost 0 bases and the V segment lost 1 base, leaving 2 bases of the junction unmatched. This CDR3 is built from 16 residues. Germline CDR1 SGHTA, CDR2 FQGNSA. The chain's CDR3 is CASSLGTGPNTGELFF. In DNA, the CDR3 is TGTGCCAGCAGCTTAGGGACAGGCCCGAACACCGGGGAGCTGTTTTTT.

The gene calls are TRBV5-1 and TRBJ1-1, with D unresolved. Between the trimmed V and J ends, which lost 0 bases and 4 bases, there was a span of 13 bases. From germline, CDR1 is SGHRS and CDR2 YFSETQ. The CDR3 covers 15 residues. CDR3: CASSLGSPRGTEAFF. The CDR3 bases are TGCGCCAGCAGCTTGGGGTCTCCCCGGGGCACTGAAGCTTTCTTT.

In its sample, this clone was seen once. The rearrangement joins TRBV5-1 to TRBJ2-1; 13 bases map to TRBD2. CDR1 and CDR2 from the germline V gene are SGHRS and YFSETQ. J was trimmed by 3 bases and V by 3 bases; bases with no gene match: 3. The CDR3 contains 16 residues. The DNA of the CDR3 is TGCGCCAGCAGCTCAGGGACTAGCGGGAACTACAATGAGCAGTTCTTC. This translates into CASSSGTSGNYNEQFF.

The chain uses TRBV5-4 and TRBJ2-2; D gene unclear. Germline lookup yields CDR1 SGHNT and CDR2 YYREEE (reference sequence). This CDR3 has 16 residues. V lost 2 bases and J lost 6, with 17 bases in between. The DNA of the CDR3 is TGTGCCAGCAGCTTACCGTTCCCTGGTCAGGCCGGGGAGCTGTTTTTT. This encodes CASSLPFPGQAGELFF.

CDR3 DNA: TGTGCCAGCAGCCCCGGGGGATCTAGCGGGAGGGCCCATGAGCAGTTCTTC. Translation gives CASSPGGSSGRAHEQFF. The rearrangement links TRBV7-2 to TRBJ2-1; TRBD2 matches 12 bases. The CDR3 runs 17 residues. V dropped 5 bases and J dropped 8; count of bases not matched to a gene: 13. Germline-derived CDR1 and CDR2 are SGHTA and FQGNSA.

This clone has more than one count but fewer than ten. This chain joins TRBV5-4 and TRBJ2-7; weak D call: TRBD2 (6 bases). V shed 2 bases and J shed 2 bases, with 11 bases lying between them. The germline V gene encodes CDR1 SGHNT and CDR2 YYREEE (reference sequence). The CDR3 extends over 14 amino acids. The CDR3 is CASSFSGSAYEQYF. The CDR3, as DNA: TGTGCCAGCAGCTTTAGCGGATCCGCCTACGAGCAGTACTTC.

V gene TRBV19 combines with J gene TRBJ2-5; D perhaps matches TRBD2 (7 bases). The germline V gene encodes CDR1 LNHDA and CDR2 SQIVND (reference sequence). V lost 4 bases, J lost 7 bases, and 25 bases lay in between. The CDR3 extends over 17 amino acids. The CDR3 is CASSTGGYSSQYGTQYF. CDR3 DNA: TGTGCCAGTAGTACGGGGGGCTATTCCTCACAGTATGGGACCCAGTACTTC.

This clone was seen a handful of times. The DNA is omitted, as the CDR3 cannot be located on it reliably, and the CDR3 follows TCRdb's listing. The rearrangement links TRBV7-9 to TRBJ2-7; no check of the table's D call, TRBD2, against the DNA was made. Germline loops: CDR1 SEHNR, CDR2 FQNEAQ (reference sequence). Including both end residues, the CDR3 is 11 amino acids long. The chain's CDR3 is CASSSSLEQYF.

The genes are TRBV5-1 and TRBJ1-3, with TRBD1 as a possible D gene (6 bases). Looked up from germline, CDR1 is SGHRS and CDR2 is YFSETQ. V was shortened by 2 bases and J by 5 bases, with 17 bases between the two germline ends. This CDR3 spans 16 amino acids. The CDR3 protein is CASSFETGSGRNTIYF. The CDR3, as DNA: TGCGCCAGCAGCTTCGAGACAGGCTCGGGGAGAAACACCATATATTTT.

The chain uses TRBV18 and TRBJ2-1; 9 bases fit TRBD2. Unmatched junction bases numbered 10, after V lost 4 bases and J lost 3 bases. Germline V gene sequence: CDR1 KGHSH, CDR2 LQKENI. CDR3 size: 17 residues. CDR3 in amino acids: CASSLFLSSGVYNEQFF. The CDR3 bases are TGTGCCAGCTCACTCTTCCTTTCTAGCGGGGTCTACAATGAGCAGTTCTTC.

V usage is TRBV28 and J usage is TRBJ2-2, with 8 bases matching TRBD2. The CDR3 runs to 13 residues. The junction had 1 base not matched to a gene; V was cut back by 7 bases and J by 3 bases. CDR1 and CDR2 from the germline V gene are MDHEN and SYDVKM. The CDR3 sequence: CASKREYTGELFF. As DNA, the CDR3 is TGTGCCAGCAAGCGGGAGTACACCGGGGAGCTGTTTTTT.

The chain uses TRBV7-9 and TRBJ1-4; 7 bases agree with TRBD1. The CDR3 runs 16 residues. Trimming took 3 bases from V and 4 from J; bases not matched to a gene: 8. Per the germline V gene, CDR1 is SEHNR and CDR2 is FQNEAQ (reference sequence). This chain's CDR3 is CASSFPTGQVNEKLFF. CDR3 coding DNA: TGTGCCAGCAGCTTTCCAACAGGACAGGTTAATGAAAAACTGTTTTTT. Supplemented by reference TRBV7-9 and TRBJ1-4, the full variable domain reads DTGVSQNPRHKITKRGQNVTFRCDPISEHNRLYWYRQTLGQGPEFLTYFQNEAQLEKSRLLSDRFSAERPKGSFSTLEIQRTEQGDSAMYLCASSFPTGQVNEKLFFGSGTQLSVL.

The chain is built from TRBV4-1 and TRBJ1-2; D remains ambiguous. The CDR3 loop spans 15 amino acids. CDR1 and CDR2 (germline): MGHRA, YSYEKL. Trimming stripped 1 base from V and 3 bases from J, with 12 bases between. The CDR3 nucleotides read TGCGCCAGCAGCCAAGGTATTTTGTCGGACTATGGCTACACCTTC. It encodes CASSQGILSDYGYTF.

The chain employs TRBV6-5 and TRBJ2-7; 8 bases are shared with TRBD1. The germline gives CDR1 MNHEY, CDR2 SVGAGI. J gave up 9 bases and V 5 bases, and 9 bases lay outside the gene matches. The CDR3 is 13 residues long. CDR3 in DNA: TGTGCCAGCAGTCTCCGGACAGGGTTGGGGCAGTACTTC. Encoded protein: CASSLRTGLGQYF.

The chain employs TRBV25-1 and TRBJ2-1; 9 positions agree with TRBD2. The V segment lost 2 bases and the J segment 2 bases; nucleotides outside the gene matches: 1. Germline values: CDR1 MGHDK, CDR2 SYGVNS. This CDR3 comprises 15 residues. Here the CDR3 reads CASSEVAGAYNEQFF. CDR3 in DNA: TGTGCCAGCAGTGAAGTAGCGGGAGCCTACAATGAGCAGTTCTTC.

The V and J genes are TRBV5-4 and TRBJ2-7, with 8 bases that match TRBD2. The CDR3 length is 16 residues. Germline trimming cut 3 bases from V and 0 bases from J; bases unmatched to any gene: 8. Germline CDR1 and CDR2: SGHNT and YYREEE (reference sequence). CDR3 region: CASSSLGGGYSYEQYF. For the CDR3, the DNA is TGTGCCAGCAGCTCCCTTGGCGGGGGGTACTCCTACGAGCAGTACTTC.

This clone has a single count. The rearrangement links TRBV6-6 to TRBJ1-2; 10 bases align to TRBD1. Germline CDR1 is MNHNY and CDR2 is SVGAGI (reference sequence). The CDR3 totals 15 residues. V trimming: 5 bases; J trimming: 2 bases; junction bases outside the gene matches: 5. CDR3 nucleotide sequence: TGTGCCAGCAGTGTACCGGGACAGGGGAACTATGGCTACACCTTC. Translation: CASSVPGQGNYGYTF.

The V and J genes are TRBV28 and TRBJ1-1; 10 nucleotides line up with TRBD1. CDR1 MDHEN and CDR2 SYDVKM come from the germline V gene. The CDR3 length is 14 residues. V lost 3 bases and J lost 5; bases outside the gene matches: 3. The CDR3 DNA reads TGTGCCAGCAGTTTTCGGGGACAGGGGACTGAAGCTTTCTTT. Protein product: CASSFRGQGTEAFF. The full variable domain, with the rest looked up from reference TRBV28 and TRBJ1-1, is DVKVTQSSRYLVKRTGEKVFLECVQDMDHENMFWYRQDPGLGLRLIYFSYDVKMKEKGDIPEGYSVSREKKERFSLILESASTNQTSMYLCASSFRGQGTEAFFGQGTRLTVV.

This chain uses TRBV3-1 (or the pseudogene TRBV3-2) with TRBJ1-3, with TRBD1 matching over 7 bases. The CDR3 consists of 19 residues. V shed 4 bases, J shed 0 bases, and the junction held 15 bases outside the gene matches. Germline loops: CDR1 LGHDT, CDR2 YNNKEL (reference sequence). As DNA, the CDR3 is TGTGCCAGCAGCCGAAAAGGGGTCCCGGGACAGCGCTCTGGAAACACCATATATTTT. This codes for CASSRKGVPGQRSGNTIYF.

This chain joins TRBV9 and TRBJ2-1; 15 nucleotides agree with TRBD2. The CDR3 extends over 22 amino acids. CDR1 is SGDLS and CDR2 is YYNGEE in the germline V gene. The V gene end was trimmed by 0 bases and the J gene end by 4 bases; junction bases not matched to a gene: 17. The CDR3 bases are TGTGCCAGCAGCGTAGGACGGGCCGCGGGCGGGACTAGCGGGGGGAGGTACAATGAGCAGTTCTTC. This encodes CASSVGRAAGGTSGGRYNEQFF. Full variable domain (missing parts from reference TRBV9 and TRBJ2-1): DSGVTQTPKHLITATGQRVTLRCSPRSGDLSVYWYQQSLDQGLQFLIQYYNGEERAKGNILERFSAQQFPDLHSELNLSSLELGDSALYFCASSVGRAAGGTSGGRYNEQFFGPGTRLTVL.